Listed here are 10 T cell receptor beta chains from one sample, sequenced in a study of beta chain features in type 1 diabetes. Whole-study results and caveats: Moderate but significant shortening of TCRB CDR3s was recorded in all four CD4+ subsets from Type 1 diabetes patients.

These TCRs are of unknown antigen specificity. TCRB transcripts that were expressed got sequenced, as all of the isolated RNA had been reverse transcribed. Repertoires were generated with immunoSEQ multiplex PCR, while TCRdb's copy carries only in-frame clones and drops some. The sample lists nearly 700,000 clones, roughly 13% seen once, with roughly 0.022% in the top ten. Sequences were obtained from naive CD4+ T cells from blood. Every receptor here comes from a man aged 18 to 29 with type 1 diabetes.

CDR3 sequence (DNA): TGTGCCAGCACTATCGGGGGCCAAGAGACCCAGTACTTC. The encoded protein is CASTIGGQETQYF. The V and J genes are TRBV6-6 and TRBJ2-5; TRBD2 is a possible D gene (6 bases). This CDR3 has 13 residues. Deletions cut 7 bases from V and 1 base from J, with 10 bases between. Looked up from germline, CDR1 is MNHNY and CDR2 is SVGAGI (reference sequence).

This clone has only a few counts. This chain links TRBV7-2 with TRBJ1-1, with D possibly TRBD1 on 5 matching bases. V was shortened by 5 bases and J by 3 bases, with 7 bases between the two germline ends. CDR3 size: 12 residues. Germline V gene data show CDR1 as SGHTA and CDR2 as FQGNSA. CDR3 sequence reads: CASSRGYTEAFF. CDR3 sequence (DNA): TGTGCCAGCAGCCGGGGGTACACTGAAGCTTTCTTT.

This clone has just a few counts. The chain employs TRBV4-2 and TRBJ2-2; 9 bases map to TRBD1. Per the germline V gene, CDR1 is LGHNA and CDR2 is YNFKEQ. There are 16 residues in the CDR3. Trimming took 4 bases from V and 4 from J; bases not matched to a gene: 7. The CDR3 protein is CASSPRDRVITGELFF. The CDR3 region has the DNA TGTGCCAGCAGCCCCCGGGACAGGGTAATCACCGGGGAGCTGTTTTTT.

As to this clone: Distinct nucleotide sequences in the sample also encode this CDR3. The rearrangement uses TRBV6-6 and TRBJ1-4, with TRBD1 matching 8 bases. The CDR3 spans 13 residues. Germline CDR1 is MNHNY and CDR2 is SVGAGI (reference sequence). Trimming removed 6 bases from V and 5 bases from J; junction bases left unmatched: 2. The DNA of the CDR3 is TGTGCCAGCAGCTGGACAGGGAATGAAAAACTGTTTTTT. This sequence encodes CASSWTGNEKLFF.

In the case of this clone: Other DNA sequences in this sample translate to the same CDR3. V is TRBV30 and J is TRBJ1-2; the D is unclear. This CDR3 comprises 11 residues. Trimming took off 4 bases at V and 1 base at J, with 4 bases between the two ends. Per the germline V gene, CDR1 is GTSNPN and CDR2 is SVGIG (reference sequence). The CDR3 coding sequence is TGTGCCTGGACCCTTAACTATGGCTACACCTTC. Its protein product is CAWTLNYGYTF. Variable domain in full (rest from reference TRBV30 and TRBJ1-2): SQTIHQWPATLVQPVGSPLSLECTVEGTSNPNLYWYRQAAGRGLQLLFYSVGIGQISSEVPQNLSASRPQDRQFILSSKKLLLSDSGFYLCAWTLNYGYTFGSGTRLTVV.

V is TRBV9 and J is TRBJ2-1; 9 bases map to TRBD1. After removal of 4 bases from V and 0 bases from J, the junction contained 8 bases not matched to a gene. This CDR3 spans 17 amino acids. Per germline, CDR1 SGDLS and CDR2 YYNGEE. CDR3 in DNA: TGTGCCAGCAGCTTAAGAGGGACAGGGAGCTCCTACAATGAGCAGTTCTTC. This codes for CASSLRGTGSSYNEQFF.

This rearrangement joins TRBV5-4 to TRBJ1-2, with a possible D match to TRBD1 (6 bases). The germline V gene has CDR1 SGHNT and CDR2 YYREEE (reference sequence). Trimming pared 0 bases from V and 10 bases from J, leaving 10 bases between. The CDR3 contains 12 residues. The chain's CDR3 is CASSLDREVYTF. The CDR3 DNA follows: TGTGCCAGCAGCTTGGACAGGGAGGTCTACACCTTC.

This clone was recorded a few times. The CDR3 loop reads CASSFDKSYGYTF. The CDR3, as DNA: TGTGCCAGCAGTTTTGACAAGAGCTATGGCTACACCTTC. V gene TRBV27 combines with J gene TRBJ1-2; no clear D gene. Germline CDR1 reads MNHEY; CDR2 reads SMNVEV (reference sequence). Deletions cut 3 bases from V and 4 bases from J, with 9 bases between. The CDR3 loop spans 13 amino acids.

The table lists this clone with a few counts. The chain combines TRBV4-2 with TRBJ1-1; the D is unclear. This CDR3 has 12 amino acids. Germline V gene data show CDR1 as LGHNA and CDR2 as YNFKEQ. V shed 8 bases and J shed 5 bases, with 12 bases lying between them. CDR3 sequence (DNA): TGTGCCAGCGGTCAAGGTGCTACTGAAGCTTTCTTT. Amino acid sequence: CASGQGATEAFF.

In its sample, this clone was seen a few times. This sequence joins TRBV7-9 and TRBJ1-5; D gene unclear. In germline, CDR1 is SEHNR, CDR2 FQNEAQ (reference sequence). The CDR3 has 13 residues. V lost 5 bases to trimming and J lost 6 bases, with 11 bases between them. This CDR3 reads CASSATGIQPQHF. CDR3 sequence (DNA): TGTGCCAGCAGCGCTACGGGGATTCAGCCCCAGCATTTT.